Listed below are T cell receptor beta chains from one sample, sequenced in a study of blood T cell repertoires in COVID-19. Measured with immunoSEQ multiplex PCR; TCRdb has only the in-frame clones, and not every one. The repertoire holds about 140,000 clones, 80% seen once, with approximately 3.6% in the top ten. Sequenced material: peripheral blood. The receptors originated from an older man who had recovered from COVID-19. Each CDR3 is given without its conserved first and last residue. Fields, in order: J gene, D gene, V gene, CDR3 protein. D genes are given only for firm matches.

>TRBJ1-2|.|TRBV27
ASGGRFGQQSNYGYT
>TRBJ2-3|.|TRBV3-1/TRBV3-2
ASSQVGGVIDTQY
>TRBJ2-2|.|TRBV3-1/TRBV3-2
ASSQEEDGYTGELF
>TRBJ1-1|.|TRBV5-1
ASSWTVNTEAF
>TRBJ1-6|.|TRBV7-2
ASSLGNEGSPLH
>TRBJ2-1|.|TRBV30
AWSPARSGSYNERF
>TRBJ2-1|TRBD2|TRBV5-1
ASSLLAGEPNEQF
>TRBJ2-4|.|TRBV7-8
ASSFLEGNIQY
>TRBJ2-7|.|TRBV4-3
ASSQGYRSAYEQY
>TRBJ1-1|TRBD1|TRBV12-5
ASAPAPGGTEAF
>TRBJ1-1|TRBD1|TRBV18
ASSMGQRNTEAF
>TRBJ1-4|.|TRBV28
ASSLVQANEKLF
>TRBJ2-1|.|TRBV7-9
ASSSTGLIEEF
>TRBJ2-2|.|TRBV29-1
SVYIITGELF
>TRBJ2-2|TRBD2|TRBV11-3
ASSLAGTSYTGELF
>TRBJ2-5|TRBD1|TRBV5-1
ASSLRGQGEKTQY
>TRBJ2-7|.|TRBV21-1
ASSKLTGYSYEQY
>TRBJ2-3|TRBD2|TRBV3-1/TRBV3-2
ASSGLAGSTDTQY
>TRBJ2-7|TRBD1|TRBV5-4
ASARGQGYEQY
>TRBJ2-7|.|TRBV10-3
AISESEGSYEQY
>TRBJ2-2|TRBD2|TRBV11-3
ASSLGFVAGGPGELF
>TRBJ2-3|TRBD2|TRBV12-5
ASGLSSSGSTDTQY
>TRBJ2-3|.|TRBV30
AWTGAGLFTDTQY
>TRBJ2-6|.|TRBV5-1
ASSLEGAGANVLT
>TRBJ2-7|TRBD2|TRBV7-3
ASSPSGSFNEQY
>TRBJ2-5|.|TRBV4-1
ASSQTGTQETQY
>TRBJ2-6|.|TRBV18
ASSPLPPGSGANVLT